The TCR beta chain described here comes from a study of CD8 T cells in ankylosing spondylitis (dated 2017 in TCRdb). Context from the whole study: T cell receptor beta repertoires were profiled in healthy donors and ankylosing spondylitis patients so that disease-linked TCR variants could be found. The whole study cohort included 108 healthy donors and 20 to 30 ankylosing spondylitis patients. Peripheral blood samples were taken, and synovial fluid was additionally collected from ankylosing spondylitis patients.

Sequenced using an Illumina HiSeq 2500. Quantitative 5'-RACE with molecular barcodes was used to prepare TCR beta libraries. On the study's bioinformatics: A new computational method, built on a probabilistic model of VDJ rearrangement, was used to identify disease-linked TCR variants. TCRdb handled the public reads itself, with Q25 trimming in fastp and clone calling in MiXCR, and kept productive beta chains. Each entry is one CDR3 protein sequence, shown with its most common DNA and genes. TCRdb assigned the V and J calls; the authors' analysis was not used. Counted in this sample were under 400,000 distinct CDR3 sequences; 9.5% to 13% of them appeared once. The ten largest account for roughly 9.5% of the sample. What the authors observed across the whole study: The disease-linked clones showed a CD8+ phenotype and occurred at relatively low frequencies in peripheral blood. Some TCR beta motif variants had previously been reported in synovial fluid and blood of reactive arthritis patients, which suggested common disease-initiation mechanisms. The disease-linked clones were reported to be significantly enriched in matched synovial fluid samples from ankylosing spondylitis patients. A TCR beta motif made up of eight highly homologous amino acid variants appeared to be characteristic of blood from ankylosing spondylitis patients.

This clonotype showed up just a few times. Its antigen remains unidentified. There are no base qualities to consult, and no much larger clone falls within one base. The CDR3 has 16 amino acids, counting the end cysteine and phenylalanine. The retained sequence is limited to the CDR3, 48 bases, with the frame set at the first base. CDR1 and CDR2 were assigned from the germline V gene as SGHVS and FNYEAQ. V is pared back by 3 bases and J by 3 bases, with 15 bases lying between the germline termini. Material for sequencing was blood, either unsorted or a sorted T cell fraction (not recorded which). The receptor comes from a female donor with ankylosing spondylitis or in good health (not recorded which). This receptor chain uses TRBV7-6 and TRBJ2-1; no confident D gene assignment can be made. Read as DNA, the sequence is TGTGCCAGCAGCTTTCTACTTAGCAGACGCTACAATGAGCAGTTCTTC. Translated, it reads CASSFLLSRRYNEQFF.